This record concerns one T cell receptor (beta chain) sequence. The sample belongs to a study of blood T cell repertoires in COVID-19. Across the whole study: Researchers got acute and convalescent COVID-19 samples from the United States, Italy and Spain.

The CDR3 loop spans 15 amino acids. V trimming: 4 bases; J trimming: 3 bases; junction bases outside the gene matches: 9. CDR1 and CDR2 (germline): SGHNT, YENEEA. Original data processing: Reference gene primer amplification in the assay estimated nucleated cell counts. TCRdb keeps only in-frame clones here, not all; method: immunoSEQ multiplex PCR. The D gene and trimming were derived from the DNA, and the V and J assignments and clone size from that table. This table has about 40,000 clones, about 85% appearing once. The receptor was derived from a human donor in a cohort sampled during active COVID-19. The gene calls are TRBV11-3 and TRBJ2-7; 7 bases fit TRBD1. Specimen: peripheral blood. The CDR3 reads CASSSNPGQDYEQYF. The CDR3 bases are TGTGCCAGCAGCTCGAATCCCGGACAGGACTACGAGCAGTACTTC. Looking up the rest from reference TRBV11-3 and TRBJ2-7 gives the full variable domain: EAGVVQSPRYKIIEKKQPVAFWCNPISGHNTLYWYLQNLGQGPELLIRYENEEAVDDSQLPKDRFSAERLKGVDSTLKIQPAELGDSAVYLCASSSNPGQDYEQYFGPGTRLTVT.